This T cell receptor (beta chain) stems from a study of shared clonotypes between healthy human individuals. Concerning this clone itself: The antigen is undetermined.

CDR3 length: 14 amino acids. The V gene lost 4 bases and the J gene lost 1 base, with 9 bases spanning the gap. Germline values: CDR1 SGHVS, CDR2 FQNEAQ. Overall study findings and caveats: All-four-donor shared clonotypes had higher generation probabilities than non-shared clonotypes did.

The protocol was immunoSEQ multiplex PCR, while the TCRdb copy is restricted to in-frame clones and leaves out a portion. Seen here are 2.3 million or so clones, approximately 93% observed once, and the top ten hold roughly 0.36%. The material sequenced was naive CD4+ T cells from PBMCs. Subset here: CD45RA+ positively selected. The chain is built from TRBV7-8 and TRBJ2-3; TRBD2 might be the D (5 bases). This clonotype was obtained from a man younger than 30 in good health. Some clones in this sample may be carry-over from other donors' samples. This CDR3 reads CASSSRAGTDTQYF. In DNA, the CDR3 is TGTGCCAGCAGCTCGCGGGCGGGCACAGATACGCAGTATTTT.